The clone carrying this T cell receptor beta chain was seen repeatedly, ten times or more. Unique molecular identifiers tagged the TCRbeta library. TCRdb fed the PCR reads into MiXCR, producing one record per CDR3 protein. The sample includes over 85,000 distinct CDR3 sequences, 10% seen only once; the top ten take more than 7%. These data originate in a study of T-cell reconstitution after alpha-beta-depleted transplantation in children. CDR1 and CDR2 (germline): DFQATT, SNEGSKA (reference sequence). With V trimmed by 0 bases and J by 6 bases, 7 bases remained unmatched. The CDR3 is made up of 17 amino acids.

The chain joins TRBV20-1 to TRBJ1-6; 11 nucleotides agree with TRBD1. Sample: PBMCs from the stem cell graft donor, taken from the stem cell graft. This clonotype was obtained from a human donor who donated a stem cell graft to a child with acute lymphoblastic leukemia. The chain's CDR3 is CSARETGQGASNSPLHF. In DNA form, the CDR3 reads TGCAGTGCTAGAGAAACCGGACAGGGGGCATCTAATTCACCCCTCCACTTT.